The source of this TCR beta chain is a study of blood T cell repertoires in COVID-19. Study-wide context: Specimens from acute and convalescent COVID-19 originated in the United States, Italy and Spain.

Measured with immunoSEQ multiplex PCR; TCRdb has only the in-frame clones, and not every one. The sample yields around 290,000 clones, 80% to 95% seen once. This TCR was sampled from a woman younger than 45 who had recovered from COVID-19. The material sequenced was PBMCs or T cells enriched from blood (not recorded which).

The CDR3 sequence is CASSGVKGGQPQHF. CDR3 DNA: TGTGCCAGCAGCGGAGTCAAGGGGGGGCAGCCCCAGCATTTT. This chain joins TRBV9 and TRBJ1-5; tentatively, D is TRBD1 (6 bases). The V end was cut by 3 bases, the J end by 7 bases, with 14 bases between. CDR3 length: 14 residues. In germline, CDR1 is SGDLS, CDR2 YYNGEE. The whole variable domain, filled in from reference TRBV9 and TRBJ1-5, reads DSGVTQTPKHLITATGQRVTLRCSPRSGDLSVYWYQQSLDQGLQFLIQYYNGEERAKGNILERFSAQQFPDLHSELNLSSLELGDSALYFCASSGVKGGQPQHFGDGTRLSIL.